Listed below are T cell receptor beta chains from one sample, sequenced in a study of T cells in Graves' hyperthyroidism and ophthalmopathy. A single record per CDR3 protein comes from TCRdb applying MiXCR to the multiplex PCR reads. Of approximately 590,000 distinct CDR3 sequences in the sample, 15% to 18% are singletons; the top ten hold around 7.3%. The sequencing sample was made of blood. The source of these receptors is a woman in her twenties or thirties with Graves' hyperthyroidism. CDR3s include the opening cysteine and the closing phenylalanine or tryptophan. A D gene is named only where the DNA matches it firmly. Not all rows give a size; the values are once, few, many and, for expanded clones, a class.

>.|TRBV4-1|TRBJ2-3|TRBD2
CASSLLVGLAGGPADTQYF
TGCGCCAGCAGCCTCCTGGTTGGCCTAGCGGGAGGGCCAGCAGATACGCAGTATTTT
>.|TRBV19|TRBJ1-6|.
CASKLGLVDSPLHF
TGTGCCAGTAAGCTGGGACTAGTGGATTCACCCCTCCACTTT
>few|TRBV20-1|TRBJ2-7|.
CSALRQSYSYEQYF
TGCAGTGCTCTCAGACAGAGCTACTCCTACGAGCAGTACTTC
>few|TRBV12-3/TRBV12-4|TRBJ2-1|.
CANSLEQGYNEQFF
TGTGCCAACAGTTTAGAGCAGGGGTACAATGAGCAGTTCTTC
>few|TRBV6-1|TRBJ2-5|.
CASSELGMTSQETQYF
TGTGCCAGCAGTGAACTAGGGATGACTTCACAAGAGACCCAGTACTTC
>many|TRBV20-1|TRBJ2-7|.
CSATGPRSYEQYF
TGCAGTGCTACTGGACCAAGATCCTACGAGCAGTACTTC
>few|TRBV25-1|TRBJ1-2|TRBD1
CASSESGTATPYGYTF
TGTGCCAGCAGTGAAAGCGGGACAGCCACACCCTATGGCTACACCTTC
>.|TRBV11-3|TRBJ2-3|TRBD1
CASSSGTVTDTQYF
TGTGCCAGCAGCTCAGGGACAGTCACAGATACGCAGTATTTT
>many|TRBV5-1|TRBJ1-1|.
CASSLDVRMNTEAFF
TGCGCCAGCAGCTTGGATGTACGGATGAACACTGAAGCTTTCTTT
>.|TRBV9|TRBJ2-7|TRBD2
CASSVAGLAGGEQYF
TGTGCCAGCAGCGTAGCCGGACTAGCGGGAGGCGAGCAGTACTTC
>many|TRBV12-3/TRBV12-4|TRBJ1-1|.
CASTEVGSEAFF
TGTGCCAGCACCGAGGTAGGATCTGAAGCTTTCTTT
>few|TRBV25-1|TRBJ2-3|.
CASSARAGAGDTQYF
TGTGCCAGCAGTGCTCGCGCCGGCGCCGGTGATACGCAGTATTTT
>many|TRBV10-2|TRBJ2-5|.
CASSESRETQYF
TGCGCCAGCAGTGAGTCGAGGGAGACCCAGTACTTC
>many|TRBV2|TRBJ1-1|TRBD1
CASTLFQGANEAFF
TGTGCCAGCACTCTTTTCCAGGGGGCTAATGAAGCTTTCTTT
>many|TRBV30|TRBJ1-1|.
CAWSLRINLEAFF
TGTGCCTGGAGTCTACGGATAAACCTTGAAGCTTTCTTT
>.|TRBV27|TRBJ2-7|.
CACSLPLYEQYF
TGTGCCTGCAGTTTACCCCTCTACGAGCAGTACTTC
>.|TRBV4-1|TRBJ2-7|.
CASSQSGLTYEQYF
TGCGCCAGCAGCCAATCGGGCCTTACCTACGAGCAGTACTTC
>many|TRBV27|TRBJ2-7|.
CASSLSLGRGSSYEQYF
TGTGCCAGCAGTTTATCGTTGGGACGGGGAAGCTCCTACGAGCAGTACTTC
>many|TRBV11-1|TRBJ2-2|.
CASSRPGGNSGELFF
TGTGCCAGCAGCCGACCAGGAGGAAATTCCGGGGAGCTGTTTTTT
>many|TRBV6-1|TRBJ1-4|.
CASSEWATNEKLFF
TGTGCCAGCAGTGAATGGGCAACTAATGAAAAACTGTTTTTT
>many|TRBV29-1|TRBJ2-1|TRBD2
CSVAPGLEVPKEQFF
TGCAGCGTTGCCCCGGGACTAGAAGTCCCCAAGGAGCAGTTCTTC
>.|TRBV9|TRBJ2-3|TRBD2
CASSVGTGTSGTSTDTQYF
TGTGCCAGCAGCGTAGGAACCGGGACTAGCGGGACTAGCACAGATACGCAGTATTTT
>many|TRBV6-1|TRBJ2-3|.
CASTRQPPTDTQYF
TGTGCCAGCACCCGACAGCCCCCCACAGATACGCAGTATTTT
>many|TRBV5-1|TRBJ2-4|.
CASSLDGSGAKNIQYF
TGCGCCAGCAGCTTGGATGGCAGCGGAGCCAAAAACATTCAGTACTTC
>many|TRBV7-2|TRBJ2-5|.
CASSRHRQETQYF
TGTGCCAGCAGCCGACACCGACAAGAGACCCAGTACTTC
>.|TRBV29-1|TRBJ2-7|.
CSVGGLASPNEQYF
TGCAGCGTCGGGGGACTCGCCTCGCCCAACGAGCAGTACTTC
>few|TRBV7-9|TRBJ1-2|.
CASSLVVQDYGYTF
TGTGCCAGCAGCTTAGTGGTACAGGACTATGGCTACACCTTC
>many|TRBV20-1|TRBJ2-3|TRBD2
CSARKTGLVVPSTDTQYF
TGCAGTGCTAGAAAAACGGGACTAGTGGTCCCTAGCACAGATACGCAGTATTTT
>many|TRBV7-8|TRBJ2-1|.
CASSYSGRGEQFF
TGTGCCAGCAGCTACTCGGGACGGGGGGAGCAGTTCTTC
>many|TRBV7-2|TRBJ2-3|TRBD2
CASSLVSQRGGNTQYF
TGTGCCAGCAGCTTAGTGAGCCAGCGGGGGGGAAACACGCAGTATTTT
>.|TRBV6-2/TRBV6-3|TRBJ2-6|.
CASSPGARGANVLTF
TGTGCCAGCAGTCCCGGGGCGCGAGGGGCCAACGTCCTGACTTTC
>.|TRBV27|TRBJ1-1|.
CASSLQGEKTEAFF
TGTGCCAGCAGTTTACAGGGAGAAAAAACTGAAGCTTTCTTT
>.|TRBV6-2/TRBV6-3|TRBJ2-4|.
CASSYSRGGIQYF
TGTGCCAGCAGTTACTCAAGGGGCGGCATTCAGTACTTC
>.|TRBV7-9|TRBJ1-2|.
CASSPLYRPTNYGYTF
TGTGCCAGCAGCCCACTTTACAGACCTACTAACTATGGCTACACCTTC
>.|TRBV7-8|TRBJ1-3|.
CASSLAANTHSGNTIYF
TGTGCCAGCAGCTTAGCGGCTAACACCCACTCTGGAAACACCATATATTTT
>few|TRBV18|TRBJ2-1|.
CASSPWTRGTYNEQFF
TGTGCCAGCTCACCATGGACTAGGGGGACCTACAATGAGCAGTTCTTC
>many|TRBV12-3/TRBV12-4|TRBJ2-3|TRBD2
CASRLAGGTDTQYF
TGTGCCAGCAGACTAGCGGGAGGAACAGATACGCAGTATTTT
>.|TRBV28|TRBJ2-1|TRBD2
CASSSGTSGGYEQFF
TGTGCCAGCAGCTCCGGGACTAGCGGGGGTTATGAGCAGTTCTTC
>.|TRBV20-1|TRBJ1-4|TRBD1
CSALFFTGGPNEKLFF
TGCAGTGCTCTCTTCTTTACAGGGGGGCCAAATGAAAAACTGTTTTTT
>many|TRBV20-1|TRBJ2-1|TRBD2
CSGALGGRGGMYNEQFF
TGCAGTGGGGCCCTCGGCGGGAGGGGAGGGATGTACAATGAGCAGTTCTTC
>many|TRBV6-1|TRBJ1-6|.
CASSELKGGPTGNSPLHF
TGTGCCAGCAGTGAGCTAAAGGGAGGACCCACCGGGAATTCACCCCTCCACTTT
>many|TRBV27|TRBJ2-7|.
CASSLLGRYEQYF
TGTGCCAGCAGTTTATTGGGCCGCTACGAGCAGTACTTC
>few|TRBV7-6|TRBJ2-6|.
CASSMSGANVLTF
TGTGCCAGCAGCATGTCTGGGGCCAACGTCCTGACTTTC
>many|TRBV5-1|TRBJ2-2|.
CASSPPRAGNTGELFF
TGCGCCAGCAGCCCTCCCCGGGCCGGGAACACCGGGGAGCTGTTTTTT
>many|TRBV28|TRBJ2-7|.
CASATQGTYEQYF
TGTGCCAGCGCCACCCAAGGGACCTACGAGCAGTACTTC
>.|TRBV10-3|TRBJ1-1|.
CAISGAENTEAFF
TGTGCCATCAGTGGGGCAGAGAACACTGAAGCTTTCTTT
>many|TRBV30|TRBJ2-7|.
CAWDSLYEQYF
TGTGCCTGGGACAGCCTCTACGAGCAGTACTTC
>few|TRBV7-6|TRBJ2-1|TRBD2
CASSLLAETSGRVSYNEQFF
TGTGCCAGCAGCTTATTGGCCGAGACTAGCGGGAGGGTCTCCTACAATGAGCAGTTCTTC
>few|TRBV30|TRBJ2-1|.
CAWSSALAWGEQFF
TGTGCCTGGAGTTCGGCGCTAGCTTGGGGTGAGCAGTTCTTC
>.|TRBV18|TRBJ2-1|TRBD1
CASSPPTGTGGYNEQFF
TGTGCCAGCTCACCACCAACCGGGACAGGGGGCTACAATGAGCAGTTCTTC
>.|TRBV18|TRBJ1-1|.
CASSPGEGVFEMNTEAFF
TGTGCCAGCTCACCGGGAGAGGGGGTCTTTGAGATGAACACTGAAGCTTTCTTT
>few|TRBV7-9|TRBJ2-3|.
CASSLRRGTSTDTQYF
TGTGCCAGCAGCTTACGTAGGGGTACTAGCACAGATACGCAGTATTTT
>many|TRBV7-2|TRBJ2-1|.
CASSTRRSGALYNEQFF
TGTGCCAGCAGCACCCGGCGCAGCGGTGCATTATACAATGAGCAGTTCTTC
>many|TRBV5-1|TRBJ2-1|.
CASSSGWSSYNEQFF
TGCGCCAGCAGCTCGGGGTGGAGCTCCTACAATGAGCAGTTCTTC
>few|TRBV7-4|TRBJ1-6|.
CASRAGTVNSPLHF
TGTGCCAGCAGAGCCGGGACGGTAAATTCACCCCTCCACTTT
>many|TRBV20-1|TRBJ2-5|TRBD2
CIPGRGEETQYF
TGCATCCCGGGGCGGGGGGAAGAGACCCAGTACTTC
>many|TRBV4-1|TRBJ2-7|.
CASSQALGHPNYGEQYF
TGCGCCAGCAGCCAAGCGTTAGGACACCCGAATTACGGGGAGCAGTACTTC